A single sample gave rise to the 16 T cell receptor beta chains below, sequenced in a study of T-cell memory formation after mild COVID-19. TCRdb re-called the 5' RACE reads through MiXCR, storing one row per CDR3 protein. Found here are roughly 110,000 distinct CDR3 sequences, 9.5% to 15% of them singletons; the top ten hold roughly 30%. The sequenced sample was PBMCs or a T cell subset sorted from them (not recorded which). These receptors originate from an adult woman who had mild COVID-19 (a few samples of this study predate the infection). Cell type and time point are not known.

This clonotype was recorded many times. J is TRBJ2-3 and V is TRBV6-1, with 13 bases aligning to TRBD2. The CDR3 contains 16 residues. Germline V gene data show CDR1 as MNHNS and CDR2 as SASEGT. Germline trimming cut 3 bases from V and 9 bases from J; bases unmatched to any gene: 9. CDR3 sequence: CASSEPTSGRYDTQYF. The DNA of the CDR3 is TGTGCCAGCAGTGAGCCGACTAGCGGGAGGTACGACACGCAGTATTTT.

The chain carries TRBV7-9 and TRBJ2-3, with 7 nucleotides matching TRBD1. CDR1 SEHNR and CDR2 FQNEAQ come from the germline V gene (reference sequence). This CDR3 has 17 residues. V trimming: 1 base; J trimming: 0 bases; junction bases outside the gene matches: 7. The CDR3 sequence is CASSLEGQLASTDTQYF. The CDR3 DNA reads TGTGCCAGCAGCTTAGAGGGACAGCTGGCTAGCACAGATACGCAGTATTTT.

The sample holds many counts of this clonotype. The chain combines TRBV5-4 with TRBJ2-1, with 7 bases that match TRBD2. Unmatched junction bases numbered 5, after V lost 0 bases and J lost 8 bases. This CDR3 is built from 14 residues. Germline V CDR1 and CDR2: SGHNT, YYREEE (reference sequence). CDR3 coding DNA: TGTGCCAGCAGCTTGGCGCTAGCGGTCGATGAGCAGTTCTTC. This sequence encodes CASSLALAVDEQFF.

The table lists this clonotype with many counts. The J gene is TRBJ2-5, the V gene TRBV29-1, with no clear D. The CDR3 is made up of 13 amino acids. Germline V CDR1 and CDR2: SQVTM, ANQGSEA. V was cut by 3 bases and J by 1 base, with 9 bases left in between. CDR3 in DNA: TGCAGCGTTGAGTGGAACAGCCAAGAGACCCAGTACTTC. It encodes CSVEWNSQETQYF.

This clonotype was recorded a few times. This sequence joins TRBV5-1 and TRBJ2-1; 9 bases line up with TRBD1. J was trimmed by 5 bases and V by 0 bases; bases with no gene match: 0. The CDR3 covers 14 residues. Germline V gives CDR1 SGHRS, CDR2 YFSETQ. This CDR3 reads CASSLGTGDNEQFF. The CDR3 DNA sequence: TGCGCCAGCAGCTTGGGGACAGGGGACAATGAGCAGTTCTTC.

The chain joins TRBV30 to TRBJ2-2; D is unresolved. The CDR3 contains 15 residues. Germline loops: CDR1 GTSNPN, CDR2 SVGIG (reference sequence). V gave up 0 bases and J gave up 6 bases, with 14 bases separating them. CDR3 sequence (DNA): TGTGCCTGGAGTGTCAGTTTAGTTTTCCCCGGGGAGCTGTTTTTT. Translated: CAWSVSLVFPGELFF.

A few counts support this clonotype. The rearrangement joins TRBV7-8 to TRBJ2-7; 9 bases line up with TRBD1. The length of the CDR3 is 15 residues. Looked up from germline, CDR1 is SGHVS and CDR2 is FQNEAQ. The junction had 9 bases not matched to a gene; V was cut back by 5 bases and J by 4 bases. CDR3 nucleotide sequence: TGTGCCAGCAGCCGAAGGACAGGGGCCTCGTACGAGCAGTACTTC. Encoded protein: CASSRRTGASYEQYF. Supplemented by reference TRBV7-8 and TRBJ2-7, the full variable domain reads GAGVSQSPRYKVAKRGQDVALRCDPISGHVSLFWYQQALGQGPEFLTYFQNEAQLDKSGLPSDRFFAERPEGSVSTLKIQRTQQEDSAVYLCASSRRTGASYEQYFGPGTRLTVT.

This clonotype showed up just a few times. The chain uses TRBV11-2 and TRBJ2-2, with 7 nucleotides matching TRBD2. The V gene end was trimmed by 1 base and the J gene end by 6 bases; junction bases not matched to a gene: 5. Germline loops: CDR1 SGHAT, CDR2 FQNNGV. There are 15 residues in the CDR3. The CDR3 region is CASSLGYREAGELFF. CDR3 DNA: TGTGCCAGCAGCTTAGGATATCGGGAGGCCGGGGAGCTGTTTTTT.

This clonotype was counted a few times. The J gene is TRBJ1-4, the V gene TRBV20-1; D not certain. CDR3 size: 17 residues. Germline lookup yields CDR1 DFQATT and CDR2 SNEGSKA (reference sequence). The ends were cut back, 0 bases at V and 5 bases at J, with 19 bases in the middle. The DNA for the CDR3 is TGCAGTGCTAGAGATTATGATTCCGGGCCCGAAAATGAAAAACTGTTTTTT. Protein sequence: CSARDYDSGPENEKLFF.

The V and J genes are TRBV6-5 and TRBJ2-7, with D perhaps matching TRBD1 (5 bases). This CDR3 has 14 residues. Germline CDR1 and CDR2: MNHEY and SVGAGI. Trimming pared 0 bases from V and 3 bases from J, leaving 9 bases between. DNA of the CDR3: TGTGCCAGCAGTTACTCTATCCAGGGCTACGAGCAGTACTTC. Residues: CASSYSIQGYEQYF.

The CDR3 spells CASRRGLAYEQYF. The CDR3 DNA follows: TGTGCCAGCAGGAGGGGGCTGGCCTACGAGCAGTACTTC. V is TRBV6-2 or TRBV6-3 and J is TRBJ2-7, with TRBD1 identical over 7 bases. This CDR3 comprises 13 residues. In germline, CDR1 is MNHEY, CDR2 SVGEGT. V lost 6 bases, J lost 2 bases, and 4 bases stayed unmatched.

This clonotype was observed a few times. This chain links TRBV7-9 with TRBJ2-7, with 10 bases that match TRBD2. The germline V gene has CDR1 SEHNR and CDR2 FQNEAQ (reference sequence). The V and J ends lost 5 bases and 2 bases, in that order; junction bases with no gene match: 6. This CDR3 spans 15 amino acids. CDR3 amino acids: CASSPASGSPYEQYF. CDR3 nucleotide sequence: TGTGCCAGCAGCCCGGCTAGCGGGAGCCCCTACGAGCAGTACTTC.

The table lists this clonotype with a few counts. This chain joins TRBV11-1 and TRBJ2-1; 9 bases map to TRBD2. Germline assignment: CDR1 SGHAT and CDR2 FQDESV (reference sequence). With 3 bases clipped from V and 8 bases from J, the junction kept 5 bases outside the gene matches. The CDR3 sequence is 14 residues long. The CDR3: CASSLLAGFHEQFF. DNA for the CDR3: TGTGCCAGCAGCTTGCTAGCGGGGTTCCATGAGCAGTTCTTC.

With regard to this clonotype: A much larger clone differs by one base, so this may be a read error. The CDR3 region has the DNA TGTGCCAGCCGGGAAACTAGCGGGGCCCCCGATACGAAGTATTTT. Translating gives CASRETSGAPDTKYF. The chain couples TRBV12-3 or TRBV12-4 to TRBJ2-3; TRBD2 matches at 10 bases. The CDR3 extends over 15 amino acids.

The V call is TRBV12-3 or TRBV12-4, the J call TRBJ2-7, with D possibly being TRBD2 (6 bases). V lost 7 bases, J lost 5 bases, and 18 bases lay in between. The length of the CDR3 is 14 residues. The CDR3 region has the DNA TGTGCCAGCACTCAAGTCGGGACTTTCCACGAGCAGTACTTC. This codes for CASTQVGTFHEQYF.

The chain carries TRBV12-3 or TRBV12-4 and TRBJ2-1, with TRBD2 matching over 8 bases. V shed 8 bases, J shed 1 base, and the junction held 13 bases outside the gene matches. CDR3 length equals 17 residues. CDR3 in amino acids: CASRPVGAGASYNEQFF. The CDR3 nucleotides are TGTGCCAGCCGTCCTGTGGGAGCGGGGGCTTCCTACAATGAGCAGTTCTTC.